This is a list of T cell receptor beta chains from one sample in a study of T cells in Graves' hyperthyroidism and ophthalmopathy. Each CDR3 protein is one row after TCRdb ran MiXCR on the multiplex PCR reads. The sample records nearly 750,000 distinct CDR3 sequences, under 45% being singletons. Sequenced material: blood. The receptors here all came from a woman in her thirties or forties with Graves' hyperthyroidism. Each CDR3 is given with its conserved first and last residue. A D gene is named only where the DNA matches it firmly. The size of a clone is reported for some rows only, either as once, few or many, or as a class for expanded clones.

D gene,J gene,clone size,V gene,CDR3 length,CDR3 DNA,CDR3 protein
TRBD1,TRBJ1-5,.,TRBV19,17,TGTGCCAGTAGTCTTACAGGGGGAAGAAATAGCAATCAGCCCCAGCATTTT,CASSLTGGRNSNQPQHF
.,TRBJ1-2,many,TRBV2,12,TGTGCCAGCAGTGTAAGAGATTATGGCTACACCTTC,CASSVRDYGYTF
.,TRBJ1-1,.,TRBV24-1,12,TGTGCCACCAGTGCCGACCGGGGCGAAGCTTTCTTT,CATSADRGEAFF
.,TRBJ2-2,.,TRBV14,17,TGTGCCAGCAGCCAAGATCAGAGGACAGCGAACACCGGGGAGCTGTTTTTT,CASSQDQRTANTGELFF
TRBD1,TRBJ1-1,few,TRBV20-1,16,TGCAGTGCTAACGCCAGACAGGGGGGCATGAACACTGAAGCTTTCTTT,CSANARQGGMNTEAFF
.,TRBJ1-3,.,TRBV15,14,TGTGCCACCAGCAGAGATCCGGTCGGAAACACCATATATTTT,CATSRDPVGNTIYF
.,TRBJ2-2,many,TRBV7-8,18,TGTGCCAGCAGCTTAGCCACAGCCCTCCCAACGAACACCGGGGAGCTGTTTTTT,CASSLATALPTNTGELFF
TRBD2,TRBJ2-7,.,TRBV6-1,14,TGTGCCAGCAAGAGAGCGGGGGTTACCTACGAGCAGTACTTC,CASKRAGVTYEQYF
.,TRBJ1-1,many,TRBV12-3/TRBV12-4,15,TGTGCCAGCAGGGGGGGGGGCAGTCTGAACACTGAAGCTTTCTTT,CASRGGGSLNTEAFF
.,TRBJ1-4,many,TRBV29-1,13,TGCAGCGTGACCGGGACTGGTGGAGAAAAACTGTTTTTT,CSVTGTGGEKLFF